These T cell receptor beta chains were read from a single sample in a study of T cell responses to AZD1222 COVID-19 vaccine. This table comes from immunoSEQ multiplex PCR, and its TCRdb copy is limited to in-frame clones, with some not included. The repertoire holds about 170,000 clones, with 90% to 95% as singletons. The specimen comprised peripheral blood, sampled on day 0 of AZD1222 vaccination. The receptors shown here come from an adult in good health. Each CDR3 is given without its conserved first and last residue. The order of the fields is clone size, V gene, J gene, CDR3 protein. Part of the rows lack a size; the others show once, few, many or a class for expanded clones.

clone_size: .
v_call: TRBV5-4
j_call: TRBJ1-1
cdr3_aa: ASSLPPGTEAF

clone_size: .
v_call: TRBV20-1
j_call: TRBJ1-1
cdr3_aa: SASIPTEAF

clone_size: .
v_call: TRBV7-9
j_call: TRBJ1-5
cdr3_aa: ASSFQGYNQPQH

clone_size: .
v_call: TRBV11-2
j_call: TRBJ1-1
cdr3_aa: ASSPHYGHYSNTEAF

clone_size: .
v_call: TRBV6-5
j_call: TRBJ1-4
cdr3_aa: ASSWDGRLNEKLF

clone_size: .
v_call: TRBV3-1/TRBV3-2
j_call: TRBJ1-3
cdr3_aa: ASSQVGPNTIY

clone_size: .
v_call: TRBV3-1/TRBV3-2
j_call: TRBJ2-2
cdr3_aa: ASSQHRGLAGALGELF

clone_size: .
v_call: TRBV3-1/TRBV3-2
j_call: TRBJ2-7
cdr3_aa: ASSQGGGLTYEQY

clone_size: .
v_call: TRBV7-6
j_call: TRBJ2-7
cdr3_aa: ASSSSGTSGSEQY

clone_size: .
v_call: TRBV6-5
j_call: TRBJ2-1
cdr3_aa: ASSYGRDEQF

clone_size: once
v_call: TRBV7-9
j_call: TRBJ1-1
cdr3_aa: ASSLQGTGTEAF

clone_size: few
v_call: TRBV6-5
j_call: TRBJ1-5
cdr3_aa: ASIFTGGWGQPQH

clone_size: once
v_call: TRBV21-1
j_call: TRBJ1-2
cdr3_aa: ASRKDAPAIPYGYT

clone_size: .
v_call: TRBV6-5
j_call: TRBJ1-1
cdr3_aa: ASSYGGSDTEAF